This T cell receptor beta chain was sequenced for a study of CD8+ T cells in alopecia areata (dated by TCRdb to the late 2010s). For context, the study as a whole: In both human patients and the C3H/HeJ mouse model, the study applied high-throughput TCRbeta sequencing to look at T cell clonal expansion in alopecia areata. Clonality in the scalp was compared among normal scalp (n=4), patchy alopecia areata scalp (n=8), and alopecia totalis/universalis scalp (n=8). immunoSEQ multiplex PCR using 35 Vbeta forward primers and 13 Jbeta reverse primers was used to amplify TCRbeta CDR3 regions. On the human side, TCRbeta sequencing was run on scalp tissue and on sorted CD4+ and CD8+ peripheral blood T cells from healthy controls and from alopecia areata patients with either patchy or totalis/universalis disease. RNA was obtained with the PAXgene miRNA kit for fixed scalp, the miRNeasy kit for PBMCs, and the RNeasy kit for mouse skin.

PBMCs were isolated by density centrifugation and stained for CD3, CD4 and CD8, after which CD4+ and CD8+ T cells were sorted on a FACSAria. Scalp biopsies and blood samples were provided by unaffected controls. This clone is a singleton in its sample. Its antigen is not yet known. Base qualities are not recorded, but no much larger clone differs from it by a single base. Library method: the immunoSEQ multiplex PCR assay. For TCR sequencing, RNA was extracted from every sample and reverse transcribed into cDNA to serve as template. First-strand cDNA was synthesized with SuperScript III using a 2:1 mix of oligo-dT and random hexamers. A synthetic immune receptor repertoire was used to measure amplification bias, and any remaining bias was corrected computationally. The original pipeline was this. Raw reads were preprocessed for error removal, and CDR3 was defined according to IMGT conventions as running from the conserved cysteine to phenylalanine. Clonality was computed as 1 minus the Shannon entropy, with the entropy normalized by log2 of the number of productive unique TCRs. CD4 or CD8 identity of scalp clones was inferred by cross-referencing scalp TCRbeta sequences with sorted blood CD4 and CD8 repertoires. What TCRdb holds here is the immuneACCESS table cut down to in-frame rearrangements. Part of the clones is not present; checked against another copy, under half of the missing clones reflect an unresolved V gene, and the others are unexplained. V and J calls plus clone size are reproduced from that table; the DNA served to infer D and trimming. Counted in this sample were roughly 120,000 clones; 55% to 65% of them appeared once. The top ten clones comprise 2.8% of the sample.

Here is what the overall study found, with its caveats: Compared with normal scalp, lesional scalp, particularly in alopecia totalis/universalis, had higher clonality and more expanded CD8+ clones, which suggests antigenic drive. Unlike mouse skin, where gammadelta T cells dominate, normal human skin contains resident alphabeta T cells that get sequenced too, which complicates analysis of the scalp TCR repertoire. Compared with mice, TCR sequences shared between patients were less clear, possibly partly because of HLA diversity across the patient population.

The material sequenced was CD4+ T cells sorted from blood. This TCR derives from a human donor in good health.

CDR3 region: CSVVGAGGHPNTGELFF. The DNA sequence is given as TGCAGCGTTGTGGGAGCGGGGGGCCACCCGAACACCGGGGAGCTGTTTTTT. Recombination linked TRBV29-1 to TRBJ2-2, with TRBD2 identical over 9 junction bases. There are 17 amino acids in the CDR3, from cysteine to phenylalanine inclusive. Just CDR3 DNA is preserved here, 51 bases in frame from base 1. Based on the germline V gene, the CDR1 and CDR2 sequences are SQVTM and ANQGSEA. Trimming leaves V shorter by 4 bases and J shorter by 0 bases, with the junction holding 9 bases beyond the gene matches.